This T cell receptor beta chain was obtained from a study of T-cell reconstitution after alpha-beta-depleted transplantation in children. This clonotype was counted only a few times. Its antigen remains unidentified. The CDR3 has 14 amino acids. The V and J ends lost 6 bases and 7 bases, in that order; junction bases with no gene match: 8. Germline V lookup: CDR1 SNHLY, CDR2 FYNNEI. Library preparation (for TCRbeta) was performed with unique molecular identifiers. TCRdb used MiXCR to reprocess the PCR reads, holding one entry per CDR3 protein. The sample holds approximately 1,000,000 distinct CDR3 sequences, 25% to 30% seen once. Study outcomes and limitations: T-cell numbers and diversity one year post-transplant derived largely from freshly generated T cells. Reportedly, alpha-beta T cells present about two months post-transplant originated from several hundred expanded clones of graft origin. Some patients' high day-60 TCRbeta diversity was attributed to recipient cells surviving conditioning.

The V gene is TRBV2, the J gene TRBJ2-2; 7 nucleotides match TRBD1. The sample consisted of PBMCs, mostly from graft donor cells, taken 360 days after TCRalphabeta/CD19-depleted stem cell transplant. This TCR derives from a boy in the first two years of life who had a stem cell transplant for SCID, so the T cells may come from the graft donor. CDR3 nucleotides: TGTGCCAGCAGCCCCCGCCGGGACAGCGGGGAGCTGTTTTTT. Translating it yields CASSPRRDSGELFF.